Here is one T cell receptor (beta chain) with its context. This entry is derived from a study of shared clonotypes between healthy human individuals. The data were produced by immunoSEQ multiplex PCR, yet TCRdb's version contains in-frame clones alone and is incomplete. The sample includes about 100,000 clones, 68% of them seen just once. The length of the CDR3 is 12 residues. Germline V gene data show CDR1 as MDHEN and CDR2 as SYDVKM. Between the trimmed V and J ends, which lost 4 bases and 3 bases, there was a span of 6 bases. The sequencing input was memory CD8+ T cells sorted from blood. As for subset: CD45RO+ cells pooled with CCR7-negative TemRA cells. This TCR was sampled from a man aged 30-40 years in good health. This chain links TRBV28 with TRBJ2-5; weak D call: TRBD2 (5 bases). In DNA, the CDR3 is TGTGCCAGCAGTTCGGGGAAAGAGACCCAGTACTTC. Protein: CASSSGKETQYF.